This T cell receptor beta chain was profiled in a study of shared clonotypes between healthy human individuals. Across the study: Each donor's CD8 memory used one plate, CD8 naive two, each CD4 subset three.

Into CD45RA+ naive and CD45RA-negative memory subsets, the CD4+ cells were split. DNA at around 190 ng, about 30,000 T cell genomes, went into sorted-subset replicate PCRs. Data came from immunoSEQ multiplex PCR; TCRdb stores just in-frame clones and leaves some out. Found here are over a million clones, about 75% of them singletons; the top ten hold less than 1.5%. The material sequenced was memory CD4+ T cells sorted from blood. Subset: CD45RA-negative fraction. This TCR was recovered from a man between 18 and 29 years old in good health.

CDR3 in DNA: TGTGCCAGCAGACCTGGACAGGGGGCGCGGTATGGCTACACCTTC. It yields the protein CASRPGQGARYGYTF. The chain has TRBV5-4 and TRBJ1-2, with 11 bases lining up with TRBD1. J lost 5 bases, V lost 5 bases, and 8 bases had no gene match. The CDR3 is made up of 15 amino acids. Looked up from germline, CDR1 is SGHNT and CDR2 is YYREEE (reference sequence).